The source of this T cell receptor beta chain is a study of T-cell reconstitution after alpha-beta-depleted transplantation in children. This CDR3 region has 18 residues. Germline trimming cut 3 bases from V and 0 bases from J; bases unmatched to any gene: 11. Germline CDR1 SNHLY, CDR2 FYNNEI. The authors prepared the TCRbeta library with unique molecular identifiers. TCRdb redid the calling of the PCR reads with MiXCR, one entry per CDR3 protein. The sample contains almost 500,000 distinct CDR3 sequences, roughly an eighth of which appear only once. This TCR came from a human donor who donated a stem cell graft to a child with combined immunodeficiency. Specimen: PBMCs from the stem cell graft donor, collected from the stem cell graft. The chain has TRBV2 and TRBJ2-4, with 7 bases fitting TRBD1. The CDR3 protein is CASSEQGVIVLAKNIQYF. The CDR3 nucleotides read TGTGCCAGCAGTGAGCAGGGGGTGATTGTACTAGCCAAAAACATTCAGTACTTC.